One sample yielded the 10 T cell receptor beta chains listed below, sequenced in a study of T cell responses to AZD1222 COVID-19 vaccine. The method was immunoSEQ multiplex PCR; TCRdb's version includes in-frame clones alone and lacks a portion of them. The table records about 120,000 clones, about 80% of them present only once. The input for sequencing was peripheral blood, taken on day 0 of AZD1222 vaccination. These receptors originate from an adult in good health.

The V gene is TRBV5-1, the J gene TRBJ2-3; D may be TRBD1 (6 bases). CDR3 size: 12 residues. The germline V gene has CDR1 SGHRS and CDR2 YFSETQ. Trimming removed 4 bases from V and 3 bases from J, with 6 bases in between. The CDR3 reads CASSDRTDTQYF. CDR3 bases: TGCGCCAGCAGCGACAGGACAGATACGCAGTATTTT.

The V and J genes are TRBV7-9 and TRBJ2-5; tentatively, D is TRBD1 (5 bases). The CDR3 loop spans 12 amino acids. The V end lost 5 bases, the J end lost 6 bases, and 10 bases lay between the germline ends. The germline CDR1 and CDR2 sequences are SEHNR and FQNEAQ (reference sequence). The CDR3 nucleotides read TGTGCCAGCAGCCCAGGGCCTCAGACCCAGTACTTC. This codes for CASSPGPQTQYF.

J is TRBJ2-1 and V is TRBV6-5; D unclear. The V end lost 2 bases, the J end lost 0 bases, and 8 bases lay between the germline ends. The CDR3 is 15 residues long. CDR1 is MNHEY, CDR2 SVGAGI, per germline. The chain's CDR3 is CASSYDRSSYNEQFF. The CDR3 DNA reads TGTGCCAGCAGTTACGACCGGAGCTCCTACAATGAGCAGTTCTTC.

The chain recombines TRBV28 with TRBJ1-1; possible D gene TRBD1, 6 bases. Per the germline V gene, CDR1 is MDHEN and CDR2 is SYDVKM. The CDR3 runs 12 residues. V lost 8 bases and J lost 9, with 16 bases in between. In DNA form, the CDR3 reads TGTGCCAGCGATTTCCGGGGGCAGAAAGCTTTCTTT. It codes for CASDFRGQKAFF.

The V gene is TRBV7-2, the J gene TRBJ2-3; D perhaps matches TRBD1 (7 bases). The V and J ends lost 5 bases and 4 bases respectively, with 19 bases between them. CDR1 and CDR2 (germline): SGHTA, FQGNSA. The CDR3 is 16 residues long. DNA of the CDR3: TGTGCCAGCAGCCGCAGGGGGGAAAGGCTAGCAGATACGCAGTATTTT. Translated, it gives CASSRRGERLADTQYF.

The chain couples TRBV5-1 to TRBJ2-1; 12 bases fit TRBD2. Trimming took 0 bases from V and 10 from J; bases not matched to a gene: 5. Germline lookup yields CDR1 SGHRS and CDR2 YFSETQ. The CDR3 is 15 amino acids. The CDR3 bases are TGCGCCAGCAGCTTGGGACTAGCGGGGGCTGGGGAGCAGTTCTTC. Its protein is CASSLGLAGAGEQFF.

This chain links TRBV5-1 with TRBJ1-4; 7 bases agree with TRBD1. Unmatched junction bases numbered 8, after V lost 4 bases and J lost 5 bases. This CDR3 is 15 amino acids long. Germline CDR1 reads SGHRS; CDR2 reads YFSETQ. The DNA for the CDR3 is TGCGCCAGCAGCCCGGCGGGGGACAGAAATGAAAAACTGTTTTTT. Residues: CASSPAGDRNEKLFF. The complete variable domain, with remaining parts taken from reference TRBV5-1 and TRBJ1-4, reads KAGVTQTPRYLIKTRGQQVTLSCSPISGHRSVSWYQQTPGQGLQFLFEYFSETQRNKGNFPGRFSGRQFSNSRSEMNVSTLELGDSALYLCASSPAGDRNEKLFFGSGTQLSVL.

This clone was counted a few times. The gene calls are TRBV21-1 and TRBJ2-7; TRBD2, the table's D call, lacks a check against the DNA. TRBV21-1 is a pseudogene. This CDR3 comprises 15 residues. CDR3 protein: CASSKRRSQSYEQYF. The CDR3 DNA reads TGTGCCAGCAGCAAGAGACGGAGCCAGTCCTACGAGCAGTACTTC.

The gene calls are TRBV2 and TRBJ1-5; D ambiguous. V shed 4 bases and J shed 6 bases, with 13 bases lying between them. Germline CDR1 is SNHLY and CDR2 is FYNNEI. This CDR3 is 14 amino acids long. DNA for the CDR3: TGTGCCAGCAGTGGTTTAGGGTTGGGTCAGCCCCAGCATTTT. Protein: CASSGLGLGQPQHF.

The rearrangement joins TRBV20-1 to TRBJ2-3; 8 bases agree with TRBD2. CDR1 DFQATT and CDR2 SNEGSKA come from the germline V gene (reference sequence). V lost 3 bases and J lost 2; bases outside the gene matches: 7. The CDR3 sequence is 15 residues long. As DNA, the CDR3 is TGCAGTGCTAGTAAGGGCGGGGGGCCCACAGATACGCAGTATTTT. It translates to CSASKGGGPTDTQYF.